This TCR beta chain was identified in a study of T cell changes during pregnancy in multiple sclerosis. Sequencing used immunoSEQ multiplex PCR; TCRdb keeps in-frame clones, though not all of them. The sample includes 75,000 to 100,000 clones, roughly 89% of them seen just once. CDR3 length: 15 amino acids. The germline V gene encodes CDR1 MNHEY and CDR2 SMNVEV (reference sequence). J lost 7 bases, V lost 2 bases, and 7 bases had no gene match. This clonotype was obtained from a female donor in good health, enrolled as a control in a pregnancy study. Sequenced here: peripheral blood, sampled after pregnancy. The chain combines TRBV27 with TRBJ2-2; 7 nucleotides match TRBD1. CDR3 in amino acids: CASSLVRGPGGELFF. The CDR3 DNA reads TGTGCCAGCAGTTTAGTTAGGGGGCCGGGCGGGGAGCTGTTTTTT.